This TCR beta chain was captured in a study of technical replicates of blood from a few donors. TCRdb's copy holds only in-frame clones and misses some; the assay was immunoSEQ multiplex PCR. This sample has some 90,000 clones, with 85% to 95% found just once. Germline CDR1 reads LNHDA; CDR2 reads SQIVND (reference sequence). CDR3 length: 16 residues. J lost 5 bases, V lost 3 bases, and 9 bases had no gene match. The receptor comes from a human donor in good health. Sequenced: T cells isolated from PBMCs. The genes are TRBV19 and TRBJ1-5, with 8 positions matching TRBD1. The CDR3 coding sequence is TGTGCCAGTAGTATGATAGGTCAGGGGGCCGATCAGCCCCAGCATTTT. It codes for CASSMIGQGADQPQHF. Filled out from reference TRBV19 and TRBJ1-5, the complete variable domain reads DGGITQSPKYLFRKEGQNVTLSCEQNLNHDAMYWYRQDPGQGLRLIYYSQIVNDFQKGDIAEGYSVSREKKESFPLTVTSAQKNPTAFYLCASSMIGQGADQPQHFGDGTRLSIL.